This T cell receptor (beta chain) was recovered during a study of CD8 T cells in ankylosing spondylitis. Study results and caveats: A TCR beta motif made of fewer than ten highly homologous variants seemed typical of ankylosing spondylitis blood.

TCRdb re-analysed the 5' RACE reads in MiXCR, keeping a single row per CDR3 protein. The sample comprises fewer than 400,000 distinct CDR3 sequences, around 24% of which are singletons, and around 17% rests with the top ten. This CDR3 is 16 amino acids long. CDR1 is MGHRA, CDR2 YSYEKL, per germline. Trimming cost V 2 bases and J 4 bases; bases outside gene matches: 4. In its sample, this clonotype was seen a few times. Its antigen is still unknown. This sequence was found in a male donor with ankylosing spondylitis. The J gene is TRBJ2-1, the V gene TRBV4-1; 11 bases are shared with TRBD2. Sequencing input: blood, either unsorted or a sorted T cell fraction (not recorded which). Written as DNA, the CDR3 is TGCGCCAGCAGCCAACTACTAGCGGGAGATTACAATGAGCAGTTCTTC. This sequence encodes CASSQLLAGDYNEQFF.